This T cell receptor (beta chain) was sequenced for a study of T cells in localized non-small cell lung cancer. Profiling relied on immunoSEQ multiplex PCR, and the TCRdb table lists in-frame clones only, not all of them. The repertoire holds about 74,000 clones, with approximately 88% as singletons. Study-wide findings and caveats: Uninvolved adjacent lung, not tumor, had the highest T cell clonality.

This clone was seen a handful of times. Its target is not known. Trimming took 5 bases from V and 5 from J; bases not matched to a gene: 8. The CDR3 spans 14 residues. CDR1 is SEHNR, CDR2 FQNEAQ, per germline (reference sequence). The sequencing here drew on peripheral blood, taken before any cancer treatment. The clonotype comes from a female donor of 60 years or more with stage I lung adenocarcinoma. The chain links TRBV7-9 to TRBJ2-5, with TRBD1 identical over 7 bases. CDR3 region: CASSRDSPRETQYF. The CDR3 DNA is TGTGCCAGCAGCCGGGACAGCCCCCGGGAGACCCAGTACTTC.